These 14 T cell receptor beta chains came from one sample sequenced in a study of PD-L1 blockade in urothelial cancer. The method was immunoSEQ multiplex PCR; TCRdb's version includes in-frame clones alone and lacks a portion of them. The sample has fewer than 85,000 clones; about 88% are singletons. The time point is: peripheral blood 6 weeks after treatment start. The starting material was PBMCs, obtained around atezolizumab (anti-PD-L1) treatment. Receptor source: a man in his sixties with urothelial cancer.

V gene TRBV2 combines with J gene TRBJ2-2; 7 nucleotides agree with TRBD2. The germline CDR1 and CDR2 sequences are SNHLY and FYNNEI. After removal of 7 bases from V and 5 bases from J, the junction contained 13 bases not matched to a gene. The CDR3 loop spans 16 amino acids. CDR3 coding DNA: TGTGCCAGCACCATGAGCTCCGGGAGGAGAACCGGGGAGCTGTTTTTT. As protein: CASTMSSGRRTGELFF.

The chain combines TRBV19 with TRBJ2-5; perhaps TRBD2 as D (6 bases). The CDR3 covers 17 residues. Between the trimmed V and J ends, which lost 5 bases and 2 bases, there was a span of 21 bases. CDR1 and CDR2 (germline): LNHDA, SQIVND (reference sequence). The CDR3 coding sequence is TGTGCCAGTAGTTCCACGCTCCGGGACTCAATACAAGAGACCCAGTACTTC. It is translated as CASSSTLRDSIQETQYF.

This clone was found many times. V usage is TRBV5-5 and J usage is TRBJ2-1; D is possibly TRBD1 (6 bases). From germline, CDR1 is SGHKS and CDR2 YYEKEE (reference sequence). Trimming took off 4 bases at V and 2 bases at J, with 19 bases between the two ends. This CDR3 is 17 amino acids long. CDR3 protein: CASSPTGHPGPYNEQFF. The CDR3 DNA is TGTGCCAGCAGCCCTACAGGGCACCCAGGCCCCTACAATGAGCAGTTCTTC.

Here the CDR3 DNA reads TGTGCCAGCCCGGGGACAGAGCCTTTCGTGAACACTGAAGCTTTCTTT. Its protein is CASPGTEPFVNTEAFF. This chain links TRBV28 with TRBJ1-1; the match to TRBD1 covers 7 bases. This CDR3 spans 16 amino acids. V lost 8 bases, J lost 0 bases, and 12 bases stayed unmatched. From germline, CDR1 is MDHEN and CDR2 SYDVKM.

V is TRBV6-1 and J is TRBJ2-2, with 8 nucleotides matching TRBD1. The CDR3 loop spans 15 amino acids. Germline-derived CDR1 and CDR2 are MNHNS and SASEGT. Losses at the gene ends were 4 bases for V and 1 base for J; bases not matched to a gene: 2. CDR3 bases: TGTGCCAGCAGTGCGGGACAGGTGAACACCGGGGAGCTGTTTTTT. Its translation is CASSAGQVNTGELFF.

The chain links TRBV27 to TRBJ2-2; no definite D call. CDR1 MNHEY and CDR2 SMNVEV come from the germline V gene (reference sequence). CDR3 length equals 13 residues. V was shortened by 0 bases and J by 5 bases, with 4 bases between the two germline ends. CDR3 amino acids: CASSLSSTGELFF. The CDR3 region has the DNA TGTGCCAGCAGTTTATCGTCGACCGGGGAGCTGTTTTTT.

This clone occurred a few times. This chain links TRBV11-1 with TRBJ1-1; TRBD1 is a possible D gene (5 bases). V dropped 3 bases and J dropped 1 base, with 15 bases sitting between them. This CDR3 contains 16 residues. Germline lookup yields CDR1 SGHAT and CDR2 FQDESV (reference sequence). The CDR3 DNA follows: TGTGCCAGCAGCTTTCGGCCAGGGCACACGAACACTGAAGCTTTCTTT. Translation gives CASSFRPGHTNTEAFF.

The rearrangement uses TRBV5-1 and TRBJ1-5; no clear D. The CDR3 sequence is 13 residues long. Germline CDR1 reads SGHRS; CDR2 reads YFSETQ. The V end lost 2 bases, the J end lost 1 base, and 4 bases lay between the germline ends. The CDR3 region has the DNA TGCGCCAGCAGCTTTGAGAGCAATCAGCCCCAGCATTTT. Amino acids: CASSFESNQPQHF. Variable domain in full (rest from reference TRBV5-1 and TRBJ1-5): KAGVTQTPRYLIKTRGQQVTLSCSPISGHRSVSWYQQTPGQGLQFLFEYFSETQRNKGNFPGRFSGRQFSNSRSEMNVSTLELGDSALYLCASSFESNQPQHFGDGTRLSIL.

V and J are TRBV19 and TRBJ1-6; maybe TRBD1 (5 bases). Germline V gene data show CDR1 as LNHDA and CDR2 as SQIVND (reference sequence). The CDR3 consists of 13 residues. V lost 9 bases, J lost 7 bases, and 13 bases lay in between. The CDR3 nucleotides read TGTGCCAGCGGGACTGTCGAAAATTCACCCCTCCACTTT. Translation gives CASGTVENSPLHF.

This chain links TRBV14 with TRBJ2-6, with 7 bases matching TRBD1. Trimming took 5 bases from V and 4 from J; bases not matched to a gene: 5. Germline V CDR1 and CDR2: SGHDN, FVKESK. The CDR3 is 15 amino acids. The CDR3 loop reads CASSGQAAGANVLTF. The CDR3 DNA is TGTGCCAGCAGCGGACAGGCAGCCGGGGCCAACGTCCTGACTTTC.

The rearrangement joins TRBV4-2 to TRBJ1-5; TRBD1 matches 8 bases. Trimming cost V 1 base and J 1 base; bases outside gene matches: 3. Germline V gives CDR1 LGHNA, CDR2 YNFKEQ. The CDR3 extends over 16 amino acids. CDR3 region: CASSQATGESNQPQHF. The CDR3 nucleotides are TGTGCCAGCAGCCAAGCGACAGGGGAGAGCAATCAGCCCCAGCATTTT.

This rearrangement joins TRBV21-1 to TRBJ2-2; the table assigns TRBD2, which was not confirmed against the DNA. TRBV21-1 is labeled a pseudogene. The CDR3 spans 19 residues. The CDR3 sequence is CASSKDGLAGAANTGELFF. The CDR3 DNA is TGTGCCAGCAGCAAAGATGGACTAGCGGGGGCCGCGAACACCGGGGAGCTGTTTTTT.

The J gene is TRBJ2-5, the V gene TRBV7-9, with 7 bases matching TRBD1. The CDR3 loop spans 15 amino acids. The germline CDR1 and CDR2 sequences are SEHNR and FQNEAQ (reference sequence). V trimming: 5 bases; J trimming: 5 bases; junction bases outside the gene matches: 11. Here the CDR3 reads CASSVGTGVLETQYF. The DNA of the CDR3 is TGTGCCAGCAGCGTAGGTACAGGGGTCCTTGAGACCCAGTACTTC.

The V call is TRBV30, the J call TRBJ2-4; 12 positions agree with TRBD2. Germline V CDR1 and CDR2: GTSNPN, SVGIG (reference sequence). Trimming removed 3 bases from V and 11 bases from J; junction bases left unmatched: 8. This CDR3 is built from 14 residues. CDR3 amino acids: CAWSSGLAGGVQYF. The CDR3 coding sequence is TGTGCCTGGAGCTCGGGGCTAGCGGGAGGGGTTCAGTACTTC. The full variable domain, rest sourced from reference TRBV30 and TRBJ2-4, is SQTIHQWPATLVQPVGSPLSLECTVEGTSNPNLYWYRQAAGRGLQLLFYSVGIGQISSEVPQNLSASRPQDRQFILSSKKLLLSDSGFYLCAWSSGLAGGVQYFGAGTRLSVL.